This T cell receptor beta chain is drawn from a study of cytomegalovirus exposure and HLA in healthy donors. The study, taken as a whole, reports: TCR beta V- and J-gene trimming was later associated with a missense DCLRE1C variant. Cytomegalovirus-associated TCR beta chains were listed, numbering approximately 150.

Primers: 60 Vbeta forward and 13 Jbeta reverse. TCRdb's table, derived via immunoSEQ multiplex PCR, lists solely in-frame clones and lacks some. Here the sample table reports over 100,000 clones. Trimming removed 6 bases from V and 3 bases from J, with 12 bases in between. In germline, CDR1 is KGHSH, CDR2 LQKENI. The CDR3 runs to 13 residues. Points on this clone: Its specificity is unknown.

The chain links TRBV18 to TRBJ2-7; D perhaps matches TRBD2 (5 bases). Material for sequencing was PBMCs. The receptor's source is a man aged 25 to 45 in good health and CMV-seronegative. The CDR3: CASSQGLLYEQYF. CDR3 DNA: TGTGCCAGCTCCCAAGGACTCCTCTACGAGCAGTACTTC.